This is a list of T cell receptor beta chains from one sample in a study of cytomegalovirus exposure and HLA in healthy donors. Clones were sequenced by immunoSEQ multiplex PCR, and TCRdb holds only the in-frame ones, with some missing. The profile shows roughly 70,000 clones, around 94% of them singletons. The sequenced sample was PBMCs. Receptor source: a man aged 18-30 years in good health and CMV-seropositive. Each CDR3 is given with its conserved first and last residue. Each record gives: clone size, V gene, D gene, J gene, CDR3 DNA, CDR3 protein. The D gene is left open where the match is weak. Rows may omit the clone size; those that give it use once, few, many or a size class.

abundance: NA; v_gene: TRBV5-4; d_gene: NA; j_gene: TRBJ2-7; CDR3nt: TGTGCCAGCAGCCCATTGGTTGATACATCCGAGCAGTACTTC; CDR3aa: CASSPLVDTSEQYF
abundance: NA; v_gene: TRBV7-9; d_gene: NA; j_gene: TRBJ1-1; CDR3nt: TGTGCCAGCAGCCAAACCGGAGGGACTGAAGCTTTCTTT; CDR3aa: CASSQTGGTEAFF
abundance: once; v_gene: TRBV7-2; d_gene: TRBD2; j_gene: TRBJ2-3; CDR3nt: TGTGCCAGCAGTCCCAGCGGGAGCGGCACAGATACGCAGTATTTT; CDR3aa: CASSPSGSGTDTQYF
abundance: NA; v_gene: TRBV2; d_gene: TRBD1; j_gene: TRBJ2-3; CDR3nt: TGTGCCAGCAGTGAACAGGGCCAGGGGGCAGATACGCAGTATTTT; CDR3aa: CASSEQGQGADTQYF
abundance: NA; v_gene: TRBV19; d_gene: TRBD2; j_gene: TRBJ2-7; CDR3nt: TGTGCCAGTAGTAAGGGCGGGAGGGCCCACGAGCAGTACTTC; CDR3aa: CASSKGGRAHEQYF
abundance: NA; v_gene: TRBV5-1; d_gene: NA; j_gene: TRBJ2-2; CDR3nt: TGCGCCAGCAGCTTCTACCCCGGTGATGCGGGGGAGCTGTTTTTT; CDR3aa: CASSFYPGDAGELFF
abundance: NA; v_gene: TRBV27; d_gene: TRBD2; j_gene: TRBJ2-2; CDR3nt: TGTGCCAGCAGTATCCCGACTAGCGGGAGAACCGGGGAGCTGTTTTTT; CDR3aa: CASSIPTSGRTGELFF
abundance: few; v_gene: TRBV4-2; d_gene: NA; j_gene: TRBJ2-1; CDR3nt: TGTGCCAGCAGCCGCTACGGGTCGGGAGAGGGTCTGTTCTTC; CDR3aa: CASSRYGSGEGLFF
abundance: NA; v_gene: TRBV19; d_gene: NA; j_gene: TRBJ2-3; CDR3nt: TGTGCCAGTAGTATAGTGTTCTTCGATACGCAGTATTTT; CDR3aa: CASSIVFFDTQYF
abundance: NA; v_gene: TRBV27; d_gene: TRBD2; j_gene: TRBJ2-1; CDR3nt: TGTGCCAGCAGTTTGATGGGGACTAGCGGGTCGAATGAGCAGTTCTTC; CDR3aa: CASSLMGTSGSNEQFF
abundance: NA; v_gene: TRBV6-1; d_gene: TRBD2; j_gene: TRBJ2-7; CDR3nt: TGTGCCAGCAACCTAGCGGGGACCTACGAGCAGTACTTC; CDR3aa: CASNLAGTYEQYF
abundance: NA; v_gene: TRBV27; d_gene: NA; j_gene: TRBJ1-2; CDR3nt: TGTGCCAGCAGTTCCAATCCGGGGGGCGTTACACACTATGGCTACACCTTC; CDR3aa: CASSSNPGGVTHYGYTF